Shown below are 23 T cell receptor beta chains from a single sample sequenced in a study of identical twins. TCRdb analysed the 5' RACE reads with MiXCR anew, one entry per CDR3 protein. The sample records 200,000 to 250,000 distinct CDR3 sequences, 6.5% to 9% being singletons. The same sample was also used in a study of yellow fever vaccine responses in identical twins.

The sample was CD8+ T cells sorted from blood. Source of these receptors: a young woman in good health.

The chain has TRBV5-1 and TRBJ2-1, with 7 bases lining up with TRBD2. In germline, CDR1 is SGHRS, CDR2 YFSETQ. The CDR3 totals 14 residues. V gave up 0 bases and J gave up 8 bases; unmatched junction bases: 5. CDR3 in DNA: TGCGCCAGCAGCTTGGAAGCGGGGTTCCATGAGCAGTTCTTC. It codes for CASSLEAGFHEQFF.

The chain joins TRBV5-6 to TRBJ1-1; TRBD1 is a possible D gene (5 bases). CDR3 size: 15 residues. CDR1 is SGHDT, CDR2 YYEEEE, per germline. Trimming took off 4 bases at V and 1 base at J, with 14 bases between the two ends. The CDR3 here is CASSPIGTANTEAFF. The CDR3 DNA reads TGTGCCAGCAGCCCTATCGGGACGGCGAACACTGAAGCTTTCTTT.

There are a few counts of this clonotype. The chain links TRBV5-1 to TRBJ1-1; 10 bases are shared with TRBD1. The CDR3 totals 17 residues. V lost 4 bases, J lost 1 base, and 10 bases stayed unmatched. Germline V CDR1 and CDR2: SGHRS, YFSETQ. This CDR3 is CASSGPGQGTQNTEAFF. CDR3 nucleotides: TGCGCCAGCAGCGGCCCGGGACAGGGGACCCAGAACACTGAAGCTTTCTTT.

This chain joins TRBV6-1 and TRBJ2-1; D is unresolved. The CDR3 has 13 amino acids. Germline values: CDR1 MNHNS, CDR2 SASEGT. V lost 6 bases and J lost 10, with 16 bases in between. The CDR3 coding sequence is TGTGCCAGCAGCCTACGACCCCTACAAGAGCAGTTCTTC. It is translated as CASSLRPLQEQFF.

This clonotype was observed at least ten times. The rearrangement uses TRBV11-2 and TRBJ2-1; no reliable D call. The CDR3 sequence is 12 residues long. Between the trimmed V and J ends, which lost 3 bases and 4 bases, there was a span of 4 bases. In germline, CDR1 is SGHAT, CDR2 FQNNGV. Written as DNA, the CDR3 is TGTGCCAGCAGCTTCCAGTACAATGAGCAGTTCTTC. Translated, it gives CASSFQYNEQFF.

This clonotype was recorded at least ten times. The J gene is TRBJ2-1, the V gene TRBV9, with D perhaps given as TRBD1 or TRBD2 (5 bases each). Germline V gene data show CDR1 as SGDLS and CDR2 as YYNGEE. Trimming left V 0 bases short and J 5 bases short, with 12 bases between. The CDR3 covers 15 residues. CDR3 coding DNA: TGTGCCAGCAGCGTAGATTGGGGGACCGACAATGAGCAGTTCTTC. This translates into CASSVDWGTDNEQFF.

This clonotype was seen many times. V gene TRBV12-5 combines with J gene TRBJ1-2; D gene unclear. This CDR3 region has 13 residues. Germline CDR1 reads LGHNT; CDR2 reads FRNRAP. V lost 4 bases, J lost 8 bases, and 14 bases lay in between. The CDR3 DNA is TGTGCTAGTGGTTCCTACACTGGAGGGGGCTACACCTTC. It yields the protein CASGSYTGGGYTF.

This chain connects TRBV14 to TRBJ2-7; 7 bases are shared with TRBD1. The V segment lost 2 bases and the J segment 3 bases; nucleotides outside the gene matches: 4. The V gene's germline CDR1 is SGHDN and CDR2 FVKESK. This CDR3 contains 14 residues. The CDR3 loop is CASSQPRQGYEQYF. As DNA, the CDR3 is TGTGCCAGCAGCCAACCTAGACAGGGCTACGAGCAGTACTTC.

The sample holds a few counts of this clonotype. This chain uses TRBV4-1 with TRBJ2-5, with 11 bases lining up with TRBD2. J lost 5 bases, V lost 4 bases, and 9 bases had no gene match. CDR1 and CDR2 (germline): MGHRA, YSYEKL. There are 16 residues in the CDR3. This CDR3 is CASSPQLAGAGETQYF. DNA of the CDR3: TGCGCCAGCAGCCCTCAACTAGCGGGGGCGGGTGAGACCCAGTACTTC.

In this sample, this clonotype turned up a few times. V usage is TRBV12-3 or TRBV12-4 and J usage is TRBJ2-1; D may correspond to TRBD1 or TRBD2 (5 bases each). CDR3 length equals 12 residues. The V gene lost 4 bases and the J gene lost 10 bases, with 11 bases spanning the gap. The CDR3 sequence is CASSSGAREQFF. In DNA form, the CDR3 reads TGTGCCAGCAGTTCCGGGGCACGGGAGCAGTTCTTC.

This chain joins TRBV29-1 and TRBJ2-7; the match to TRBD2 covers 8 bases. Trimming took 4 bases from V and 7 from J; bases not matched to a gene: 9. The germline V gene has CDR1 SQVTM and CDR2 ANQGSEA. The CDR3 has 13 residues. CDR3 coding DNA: TGCAGCGTTGTTCTGGCGGGAGGCTGGGAGCAGTACTTC. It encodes CSVVLAGGWEQYF.

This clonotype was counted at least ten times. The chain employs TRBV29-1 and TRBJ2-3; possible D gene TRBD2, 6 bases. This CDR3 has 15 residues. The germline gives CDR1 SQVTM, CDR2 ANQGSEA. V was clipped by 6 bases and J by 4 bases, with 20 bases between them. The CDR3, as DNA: TGCAGCGTAGCCGGGAGCGCAGACAACGCAGATACGCAGTATTTT. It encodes CSVAGSADNADTQYF.

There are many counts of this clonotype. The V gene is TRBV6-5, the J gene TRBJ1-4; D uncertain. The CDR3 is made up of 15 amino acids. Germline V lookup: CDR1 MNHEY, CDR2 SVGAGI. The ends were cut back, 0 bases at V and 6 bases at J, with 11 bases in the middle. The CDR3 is CASSYSRRPDEKLFF. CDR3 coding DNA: TGTGCCAGCAGTTACTCAAGGCGTCCCGATGAAAAACTGTTTTTT.

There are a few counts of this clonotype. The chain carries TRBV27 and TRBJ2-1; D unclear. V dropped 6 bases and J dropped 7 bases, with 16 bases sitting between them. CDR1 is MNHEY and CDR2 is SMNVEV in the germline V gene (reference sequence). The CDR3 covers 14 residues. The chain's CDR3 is CASSTGTRGNEQFF. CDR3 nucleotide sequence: TGTGCCAGCAGCACCGGAACTCGAGGAAATGAGCAGTTCTTC.

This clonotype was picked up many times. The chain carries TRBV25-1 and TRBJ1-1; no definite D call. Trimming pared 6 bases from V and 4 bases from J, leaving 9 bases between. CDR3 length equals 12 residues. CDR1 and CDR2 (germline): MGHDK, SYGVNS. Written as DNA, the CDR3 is TGTGCCAGCAGCGCGGCAGGCACTGAAGCTTTCTTT. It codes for CASSAAGTEAFF.

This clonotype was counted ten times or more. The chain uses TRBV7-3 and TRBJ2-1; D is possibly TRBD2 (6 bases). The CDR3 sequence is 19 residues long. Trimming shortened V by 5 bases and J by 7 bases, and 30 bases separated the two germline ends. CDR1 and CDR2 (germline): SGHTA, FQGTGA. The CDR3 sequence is CASSMGTPSGVNGGNEQFF. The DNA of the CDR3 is TGTGCCAGCAGCATGGGGACCCCCTCGGGGGTTAATGGAGGAAATGAGCAGTTCTTC. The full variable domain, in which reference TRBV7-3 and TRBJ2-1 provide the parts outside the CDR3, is GAGVSQTPSNKVTEKGKYVELRCDPISGHTALYWYRQSLGQGPEFLIYFQGTGAADDSGLPNDRFFAVRPEGSVSTLKIQRTERGDSAVYLCASSMGTPSGVNGGNEQFFGPGTRLTVL.

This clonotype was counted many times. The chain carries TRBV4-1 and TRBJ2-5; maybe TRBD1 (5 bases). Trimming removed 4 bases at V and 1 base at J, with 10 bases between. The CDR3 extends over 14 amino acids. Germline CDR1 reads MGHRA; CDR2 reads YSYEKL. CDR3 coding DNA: TGCGCCAGCAGCCTTGCAGGGTCCCAAGAGACCCAGTACTTC. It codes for CASSLAGSQETQYF.

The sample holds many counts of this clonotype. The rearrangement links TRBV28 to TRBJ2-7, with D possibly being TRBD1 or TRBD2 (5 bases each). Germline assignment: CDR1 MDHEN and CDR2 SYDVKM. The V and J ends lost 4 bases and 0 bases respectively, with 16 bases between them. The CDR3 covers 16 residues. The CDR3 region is CASSSAGTGNSYEQYF. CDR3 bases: TGTGCCAGCAGTTCTGCCGGGACGGGTAACTCCTACGAGCAGTACTTC.

Written as DNA, the CDR3 is TGTGCCAGCAGTAGGACAGGGGGCAGTTACGAGCAGTACTTC. It encodes CASSRTGGSYEQYF. V gene TRBV28 combines with J gene TRBJ2-7, with TRBD1 matching 11 bases. There are 14 residues in the CDR3. The trim removed 5 bases at V and 4 bases at J, leaving 4 bases unmatched. CDR1 and CDR2 from the germline V gene are MDHEN and SYDVKM.

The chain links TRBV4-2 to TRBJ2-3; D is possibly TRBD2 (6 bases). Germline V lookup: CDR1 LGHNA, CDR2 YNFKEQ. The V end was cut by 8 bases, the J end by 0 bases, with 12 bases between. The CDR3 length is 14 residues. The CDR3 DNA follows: TGTGCCAGCGGCCCGGGGGTGAGCACAGATACGCAGTATTTT. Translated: CASGPGVSTDTQYF.

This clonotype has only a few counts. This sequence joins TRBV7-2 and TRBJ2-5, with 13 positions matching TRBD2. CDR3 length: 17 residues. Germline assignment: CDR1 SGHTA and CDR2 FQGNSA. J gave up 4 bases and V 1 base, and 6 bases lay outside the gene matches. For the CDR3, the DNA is TGTGCCAGCAGCTTAGGGCCGGGACTAGCGGGGTTAGAGACCCAGTACTTC. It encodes CASSLGPGLAGLETQYF. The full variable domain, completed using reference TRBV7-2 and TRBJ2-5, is GAGVSQSPSNKVTEKGKDVELRCDPISGHTALYWYRQSLGQGLEFLIYFQGNSAPDKSGLPSDRFSAERTGGSVSTLTIQRTQQEDSAVYLCASSLGPGLAGLETQYFGPGTRLLVL.

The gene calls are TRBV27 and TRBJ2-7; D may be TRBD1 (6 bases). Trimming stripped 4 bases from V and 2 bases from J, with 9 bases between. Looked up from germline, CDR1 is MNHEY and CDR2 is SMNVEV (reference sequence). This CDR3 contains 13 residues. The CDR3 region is CASSSGTTYEQYV. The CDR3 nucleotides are TGTGCCAGCAGTTCCGGGACAACCTACGAGCAGTACGTC.

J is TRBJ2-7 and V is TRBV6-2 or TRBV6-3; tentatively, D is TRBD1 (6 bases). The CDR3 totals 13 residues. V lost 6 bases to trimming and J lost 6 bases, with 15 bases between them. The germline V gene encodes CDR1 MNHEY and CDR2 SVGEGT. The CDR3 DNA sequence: TGTGCCAGCAGCCCGGGGACATCGGGCGAGCAGTACTTC. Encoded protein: CASSPGTSGEQYF.